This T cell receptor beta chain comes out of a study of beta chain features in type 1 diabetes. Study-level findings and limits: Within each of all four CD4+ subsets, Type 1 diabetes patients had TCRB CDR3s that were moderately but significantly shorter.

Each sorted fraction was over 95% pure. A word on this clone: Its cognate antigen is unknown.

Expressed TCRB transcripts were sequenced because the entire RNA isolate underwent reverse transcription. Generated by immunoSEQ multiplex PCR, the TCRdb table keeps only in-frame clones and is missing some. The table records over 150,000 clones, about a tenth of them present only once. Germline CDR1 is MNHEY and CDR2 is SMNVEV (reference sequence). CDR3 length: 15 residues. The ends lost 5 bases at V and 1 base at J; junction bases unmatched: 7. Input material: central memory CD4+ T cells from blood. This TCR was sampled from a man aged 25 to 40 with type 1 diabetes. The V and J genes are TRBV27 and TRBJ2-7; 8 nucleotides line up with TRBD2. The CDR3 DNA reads TGTGCCAGCAGTGGCACTAGCGGAACGTCCTACGAGCAGTACTTC. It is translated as CASSGTSGTSYEQYF.